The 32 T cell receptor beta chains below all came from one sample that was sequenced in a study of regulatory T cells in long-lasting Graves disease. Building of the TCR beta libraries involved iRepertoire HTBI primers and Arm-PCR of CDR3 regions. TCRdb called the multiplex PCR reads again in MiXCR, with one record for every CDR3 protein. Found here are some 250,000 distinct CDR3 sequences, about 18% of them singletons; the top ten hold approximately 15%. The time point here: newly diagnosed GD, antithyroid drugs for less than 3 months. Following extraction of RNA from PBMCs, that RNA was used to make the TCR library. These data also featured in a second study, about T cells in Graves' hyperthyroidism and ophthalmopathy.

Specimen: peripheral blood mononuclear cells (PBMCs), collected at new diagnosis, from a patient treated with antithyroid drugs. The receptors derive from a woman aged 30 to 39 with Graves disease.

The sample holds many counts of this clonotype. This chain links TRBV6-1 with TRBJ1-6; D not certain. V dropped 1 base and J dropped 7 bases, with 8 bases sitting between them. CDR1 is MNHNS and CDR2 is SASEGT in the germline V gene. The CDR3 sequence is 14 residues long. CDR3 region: CASSEVVSNSPLHF. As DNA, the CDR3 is TGTGCCAGCAGTGAAGTTGTCTCCAATTCACCCCTCCACTTT.

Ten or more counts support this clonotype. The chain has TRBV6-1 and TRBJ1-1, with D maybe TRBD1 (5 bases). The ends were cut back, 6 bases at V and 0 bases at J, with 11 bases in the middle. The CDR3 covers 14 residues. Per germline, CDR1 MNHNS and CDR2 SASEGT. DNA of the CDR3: TGTGCCAGCAGCATGGGACCGGTGAACACTGAAGCTTTCTTT. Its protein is CASSMGPVNTEAFF.

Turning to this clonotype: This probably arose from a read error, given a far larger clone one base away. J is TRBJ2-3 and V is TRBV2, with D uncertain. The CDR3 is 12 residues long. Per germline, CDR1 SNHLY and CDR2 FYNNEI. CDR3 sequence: CASSRSTATQYF. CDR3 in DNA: TGTGCCAGCAGCCGGAGCACAGCTACGCAGTATTTT.

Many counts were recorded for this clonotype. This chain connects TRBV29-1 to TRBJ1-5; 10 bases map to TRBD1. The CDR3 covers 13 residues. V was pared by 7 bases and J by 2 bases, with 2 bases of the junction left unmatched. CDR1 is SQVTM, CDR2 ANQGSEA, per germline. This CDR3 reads CSAGQGGNQPQHF. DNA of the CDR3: TGCAGCGCCGGACAGGGGGGCAATCAGCCCCAGCATTTT.

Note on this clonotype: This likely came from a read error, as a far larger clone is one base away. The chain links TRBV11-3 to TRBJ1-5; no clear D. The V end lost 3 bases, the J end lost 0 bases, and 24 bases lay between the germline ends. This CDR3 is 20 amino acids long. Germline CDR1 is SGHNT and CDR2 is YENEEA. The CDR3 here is CASSFRLGRAHKCSNQPQHF. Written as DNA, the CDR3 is TGTGCCAGCAGCTTCCGTCTCGGGAGGGCCCACAAGTGTAGCAATCAGCCCCAGCATTTT.

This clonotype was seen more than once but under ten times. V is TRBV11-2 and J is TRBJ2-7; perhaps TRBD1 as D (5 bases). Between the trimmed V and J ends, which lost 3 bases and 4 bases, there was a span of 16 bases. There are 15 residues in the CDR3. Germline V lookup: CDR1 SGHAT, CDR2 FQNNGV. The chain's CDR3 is CASSFTQGFTYEQYF. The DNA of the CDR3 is TGTGCCAGCAGCTTCACCCAGGGCTTTACTTACGAGCAGTACTTC.

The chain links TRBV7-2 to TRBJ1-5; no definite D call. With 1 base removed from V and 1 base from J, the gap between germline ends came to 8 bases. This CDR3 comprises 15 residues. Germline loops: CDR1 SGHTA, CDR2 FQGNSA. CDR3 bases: TGTGCCAGCAGCTTAGACGGCTCGAGCAATCAGCCCCAGCATTTT. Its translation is CASSLDGSSNQPQHF.

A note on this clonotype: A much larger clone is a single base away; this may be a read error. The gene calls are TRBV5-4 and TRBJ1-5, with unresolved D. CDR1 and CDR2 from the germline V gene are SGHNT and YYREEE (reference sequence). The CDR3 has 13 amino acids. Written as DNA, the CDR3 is TGTGCCAGCACGGCAAGTAACTTAGGGCCCCAGCGTTTT. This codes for CASTASNLGPQRF.

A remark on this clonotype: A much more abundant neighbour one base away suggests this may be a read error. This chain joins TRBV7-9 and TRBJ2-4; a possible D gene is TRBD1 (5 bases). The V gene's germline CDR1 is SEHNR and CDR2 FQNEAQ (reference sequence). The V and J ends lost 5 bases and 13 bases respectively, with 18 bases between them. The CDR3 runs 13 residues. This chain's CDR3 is CASSPGWSKEQYF. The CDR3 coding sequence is TGTGCCAGCAGCCCAGGGTGGTCGAAAGAGCAGTACTTC.

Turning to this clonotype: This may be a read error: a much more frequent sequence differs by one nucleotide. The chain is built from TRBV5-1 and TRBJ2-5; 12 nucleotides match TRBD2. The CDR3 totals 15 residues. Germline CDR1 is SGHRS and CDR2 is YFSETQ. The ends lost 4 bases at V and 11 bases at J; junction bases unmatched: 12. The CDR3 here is CASSTLAGGPGEQYF. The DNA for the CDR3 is TGCGCCAGCAGCACCCTAGCGGGGGGGCCCGGTGAGCAGTACTTC. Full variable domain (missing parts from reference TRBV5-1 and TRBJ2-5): KAGVTQTPRYLIKTRGQQVTLSCSPISGHRSVSWYQQTPGQGLQFLFEYFSETQRNKGNFPGRFSGRQFSNSRSEMNVSTLELGDSALYLCASSTLAGGPGEQYFGPGTRLLVL.

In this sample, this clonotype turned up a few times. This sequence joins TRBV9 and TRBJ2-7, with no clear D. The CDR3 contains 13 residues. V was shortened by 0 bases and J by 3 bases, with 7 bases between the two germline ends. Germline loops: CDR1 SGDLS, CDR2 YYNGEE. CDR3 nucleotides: TGTGCCAGCAGCGTAGCGTGGGACTACGAGCAGTACTTC. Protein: CASSVAWDYEQYF. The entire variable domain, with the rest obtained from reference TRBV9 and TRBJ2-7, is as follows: DSGVTQTPKHLITATGQRVTLRCSPRSGDLSVYWYQQSLDQGLQFLIQYYNGEERAKGNILERFSAQQFPDLHSELNLSSLELGDSALYFCASSVAWDYEQYFGPGTRLTVT.

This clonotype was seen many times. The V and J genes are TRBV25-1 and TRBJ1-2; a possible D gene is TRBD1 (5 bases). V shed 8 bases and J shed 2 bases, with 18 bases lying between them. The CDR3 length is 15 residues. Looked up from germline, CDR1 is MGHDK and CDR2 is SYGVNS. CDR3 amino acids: CASQGLRGPNYGYTF. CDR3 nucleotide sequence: TGTGCCAGCCAGGGACTCCGCGGTCCAAACTATGGCTACACCTTC.

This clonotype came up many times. The CDR3 reads CASSVYQGSYNSPLHF. The CDR3, as DNA: TGTGCCAGCTCAGTTTATCAGGGATCCTATAATTCACCCCTCCACTTT. V is TRBV12-3 or TRBV12-4 and J is TRBJ1-6; D perhaps matches TRBD1 (5 bases). This CDR3 comprises 16 residues. The V end was cut by 8 bases, the J end by 1 base, with 15 bases between.

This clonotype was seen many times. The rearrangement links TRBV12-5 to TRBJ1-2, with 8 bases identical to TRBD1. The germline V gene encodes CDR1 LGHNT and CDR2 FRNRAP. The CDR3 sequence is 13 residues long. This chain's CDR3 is CASSRGLGYGYTF. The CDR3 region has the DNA TGTGCCAGCAGCAGGGGGCTTGGGTATGGCTACACCTTC.

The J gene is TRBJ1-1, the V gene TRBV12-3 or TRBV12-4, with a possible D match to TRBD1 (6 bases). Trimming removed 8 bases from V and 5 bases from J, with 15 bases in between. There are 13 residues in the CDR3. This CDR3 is CASDRGGGTEAFF. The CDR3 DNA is TGTGCCAGCGATCGAGGGGGGGGTACTGAAGCTTTCTTT.

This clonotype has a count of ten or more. The CDR3 loop is CASSWLLRGGQFEAFF. The CDR3 nucleotides are TGTGCCAGTAGTTGGCTACTCCGGGGGGGACAGTTTGAAGCTTTCTTT. V usage is TRBV19 and J usage is TRBJ1-1; 7 bases are a match to TRBD1. Germline CDR1 reads LNHDA; CDR2 reads SQIVND (reference sequence). The ends lost 5 bases at V and 7 bases at J; junction bases unmatched: 16. CDR3 length equals 16 residues. Combining the CDR3 with reference TRBV19 and TRBJ1-1 gives the whole variable domain DGGITQSPKYLFRKEGQNVTLSCEQNLNHDAMYWYRQDPGQGLRLIYYSQIVNDFQKGDIAEGYSVSREKKESFPLTVTSAQKNPTAFYLCASSWLLRGGQFEAFFGQGTRLTVV.

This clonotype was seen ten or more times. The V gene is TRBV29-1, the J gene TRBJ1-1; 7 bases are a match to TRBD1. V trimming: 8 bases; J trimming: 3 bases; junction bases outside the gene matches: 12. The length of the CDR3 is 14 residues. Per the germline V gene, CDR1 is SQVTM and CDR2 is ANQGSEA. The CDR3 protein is CSTPGQSAYTEAFF. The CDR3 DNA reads TGCAGCACCCCGGGACAGTCTGCGTACACTGAAGCTTTCTTT. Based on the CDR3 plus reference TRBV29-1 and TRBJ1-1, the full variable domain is SAVISQKPSRDICQRGTSLTIQCQVDSQVTMMFWYRQQPGQSLTLIATANQGSEATYESGFVIDKFPISRPNLTFSTLTVSNMSPEDSSIYLCSTPGQSAYTEAFFGQGTRLTVV.

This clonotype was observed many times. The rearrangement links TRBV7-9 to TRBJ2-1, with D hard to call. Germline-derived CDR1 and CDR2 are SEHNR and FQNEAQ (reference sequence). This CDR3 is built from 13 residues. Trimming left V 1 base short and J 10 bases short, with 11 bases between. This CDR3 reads CASSLVRLTEQFF. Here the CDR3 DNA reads TGTGCCAGCAGCTTAGTCCGCCTCACCGAGCAGTTCTTC.

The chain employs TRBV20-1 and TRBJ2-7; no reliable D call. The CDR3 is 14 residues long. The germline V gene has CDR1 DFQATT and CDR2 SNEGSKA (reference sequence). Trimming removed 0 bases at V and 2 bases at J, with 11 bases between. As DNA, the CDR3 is TGCAGTGCTAGAGATGCCGGGCCCCCCTACGAGCAGTACTTC. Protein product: CSARDAGPPYEQYF.

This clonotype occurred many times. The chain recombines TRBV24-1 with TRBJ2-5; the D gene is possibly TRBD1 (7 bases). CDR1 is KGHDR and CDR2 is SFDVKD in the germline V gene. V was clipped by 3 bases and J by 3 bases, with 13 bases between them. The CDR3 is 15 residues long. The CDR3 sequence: CATSDTPGGKETQYF. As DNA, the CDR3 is TGTGCCACCAGTGATACCCCAGGGGGGAAAGAGACCCAGTACTTC.

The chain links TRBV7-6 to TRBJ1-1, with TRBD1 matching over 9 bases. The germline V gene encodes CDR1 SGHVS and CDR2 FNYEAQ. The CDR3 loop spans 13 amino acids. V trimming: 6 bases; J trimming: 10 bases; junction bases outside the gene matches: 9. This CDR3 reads CASSPGTGRGAFF. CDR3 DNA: TGTGCCAGCAGTCCCGGGACAGGGAGGGGAGCTTTCTTT.

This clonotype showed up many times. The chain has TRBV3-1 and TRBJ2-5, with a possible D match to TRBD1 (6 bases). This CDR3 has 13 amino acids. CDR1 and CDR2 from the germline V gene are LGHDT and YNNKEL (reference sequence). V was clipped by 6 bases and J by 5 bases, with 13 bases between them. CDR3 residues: CASRLQGRETQYF. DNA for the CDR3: TGTGCCAGCAGACTACAGGGTCGGGAGACCCAGTACTTC.

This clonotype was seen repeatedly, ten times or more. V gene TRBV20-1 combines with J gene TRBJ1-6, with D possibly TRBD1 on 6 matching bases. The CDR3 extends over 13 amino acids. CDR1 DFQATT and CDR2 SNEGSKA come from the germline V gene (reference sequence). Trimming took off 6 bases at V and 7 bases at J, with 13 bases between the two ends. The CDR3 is CSAMTGQNSPLHF. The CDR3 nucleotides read TGCAGTGCAATGACAGGCCAGAATTCACCCCTCCACTTT.

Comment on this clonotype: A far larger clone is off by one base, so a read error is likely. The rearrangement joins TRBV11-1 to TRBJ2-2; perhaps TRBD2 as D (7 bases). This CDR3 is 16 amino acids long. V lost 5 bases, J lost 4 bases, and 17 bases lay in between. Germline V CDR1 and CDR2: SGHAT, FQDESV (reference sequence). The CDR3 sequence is CASSRRGGVGTGELFF. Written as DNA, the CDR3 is TGTGCCAGCAGCCGAAGAGGGGGGGTAGGCACCGGGGAGCTGTTTTTT. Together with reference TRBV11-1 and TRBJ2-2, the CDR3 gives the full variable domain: EAEVAQSPRYKITEKSQAVAFWCDPISGHATLYWYRQILGQGPELLVQFQDESVVDDSQLPKDRFSAERLKGVDSTLKIQPAELGDSAMYLCASSRRGGVGTGELFFGEGSRLTVL.

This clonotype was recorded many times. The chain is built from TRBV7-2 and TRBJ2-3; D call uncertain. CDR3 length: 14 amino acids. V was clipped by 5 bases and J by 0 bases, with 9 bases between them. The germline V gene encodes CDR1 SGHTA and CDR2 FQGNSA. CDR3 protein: CASSLITSTDTQYF. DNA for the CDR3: TGTGCCAGCAGCCTAATTACCAGCACAGATACGCAGTATTTT.

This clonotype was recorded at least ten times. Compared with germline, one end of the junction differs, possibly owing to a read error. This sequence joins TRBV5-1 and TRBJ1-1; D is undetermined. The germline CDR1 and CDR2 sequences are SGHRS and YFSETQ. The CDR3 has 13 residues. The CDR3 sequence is CASSLDLNTEAFF. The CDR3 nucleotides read TGTGCCAGCAGCTTGGACTTGAACACTGAAGCTTTCTTT.

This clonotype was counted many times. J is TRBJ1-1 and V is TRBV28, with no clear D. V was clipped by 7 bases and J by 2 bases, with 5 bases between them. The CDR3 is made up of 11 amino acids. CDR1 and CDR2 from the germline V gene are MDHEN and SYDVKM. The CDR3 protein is CASTANTEAFF. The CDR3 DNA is TGTGCCAGCACAGCTAACACTGAAGCTTTCTTT.

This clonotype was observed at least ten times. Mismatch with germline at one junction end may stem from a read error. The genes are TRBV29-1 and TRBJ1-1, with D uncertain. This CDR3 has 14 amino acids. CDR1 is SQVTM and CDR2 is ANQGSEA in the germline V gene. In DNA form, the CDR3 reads TGCAGCGTTGAAGATAACCCCCGACACACCGAAGCTTTCTTT. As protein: CSVEDNPRHTEAFF.

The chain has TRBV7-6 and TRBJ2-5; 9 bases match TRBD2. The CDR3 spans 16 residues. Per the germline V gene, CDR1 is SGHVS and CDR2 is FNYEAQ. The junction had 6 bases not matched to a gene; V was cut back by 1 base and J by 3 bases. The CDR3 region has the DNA TGTGCCAGCAGCTTAGAACCTAGCGGGGTTAAAGAGACCCAGTACTTC. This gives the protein CASSLEPSGVKETQYF.

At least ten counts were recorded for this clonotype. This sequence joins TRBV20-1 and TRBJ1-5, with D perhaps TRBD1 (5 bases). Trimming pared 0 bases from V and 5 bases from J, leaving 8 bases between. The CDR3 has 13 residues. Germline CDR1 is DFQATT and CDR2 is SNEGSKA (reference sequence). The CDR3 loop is CSAREGGDQPQHF. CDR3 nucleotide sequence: TGCAGTGCTAGAGAGGGGGGGGATCAGCCCCAGCATTTT.

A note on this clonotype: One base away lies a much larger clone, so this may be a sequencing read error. The CDR3 DNA reads as TGTGCCAGCAGCCCACCGGGTCCCCCTAGAGGTGGCTACACCTTC. This codes for CASSPPGPPRGGYTF. The chain uses TRBV5-4 and TRBJ1-2; unclear D gene. CDR1 and CDR2 from the germline V gene are SGHNT and YYREEE (reference sequence). The V end was cut by 4 bases, the J end by 7 bases, with 20 bases between. The CDR3 totals 15 residues. Using reference TRBV5-4 and TRBJ1-2 for the parts outside the CDR3, the full variable domain is ETGVTQSPTHLIKTRGQQVTLRCSSQSGHNTVSWYQQALGQGPQFIFQYYREEENGRGNFPPRFSGLQFPNYSSELNVNALELDDSALYLCASSPPGPPRGGYTFGSGTRLTVV.

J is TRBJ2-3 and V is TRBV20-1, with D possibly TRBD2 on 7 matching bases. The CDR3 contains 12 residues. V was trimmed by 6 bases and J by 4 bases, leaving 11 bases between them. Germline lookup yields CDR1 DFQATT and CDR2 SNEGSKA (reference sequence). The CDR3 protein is CSAGGRADTQYF. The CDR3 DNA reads TGCAGTGCGGGGGGGCGTGCAGATACGCAGTATTTT.